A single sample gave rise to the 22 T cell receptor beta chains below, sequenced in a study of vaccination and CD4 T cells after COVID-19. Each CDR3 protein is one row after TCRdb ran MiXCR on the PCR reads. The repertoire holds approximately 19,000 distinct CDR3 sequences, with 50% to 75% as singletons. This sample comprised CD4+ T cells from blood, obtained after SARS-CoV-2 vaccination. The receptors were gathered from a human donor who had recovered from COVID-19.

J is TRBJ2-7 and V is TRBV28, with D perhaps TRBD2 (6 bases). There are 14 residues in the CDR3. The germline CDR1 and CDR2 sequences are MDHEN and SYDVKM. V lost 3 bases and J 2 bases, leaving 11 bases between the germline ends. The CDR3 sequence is CASSFGGGTYEQYF. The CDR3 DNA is TGTGCCAGCAGTTTTGGTGGGGGGACCTACGAGCAGTACTTC.

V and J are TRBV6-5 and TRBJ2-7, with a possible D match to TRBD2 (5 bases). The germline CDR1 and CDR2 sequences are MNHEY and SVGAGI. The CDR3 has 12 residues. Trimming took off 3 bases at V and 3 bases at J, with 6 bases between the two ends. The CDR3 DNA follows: TGTGCCAGCAGTTATCGGGGCTACGAGCAGTACTTC. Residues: CASSYRGYEQYF.

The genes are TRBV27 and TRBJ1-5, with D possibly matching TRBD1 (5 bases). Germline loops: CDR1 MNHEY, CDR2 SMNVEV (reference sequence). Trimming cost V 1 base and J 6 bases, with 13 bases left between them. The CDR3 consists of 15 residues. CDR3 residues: CASSLYSGGVQPQHF. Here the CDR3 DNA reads TGTGCCAGCAGTTTATATTCGGGGGGAGTTCAGCCCCAGCATTTT.

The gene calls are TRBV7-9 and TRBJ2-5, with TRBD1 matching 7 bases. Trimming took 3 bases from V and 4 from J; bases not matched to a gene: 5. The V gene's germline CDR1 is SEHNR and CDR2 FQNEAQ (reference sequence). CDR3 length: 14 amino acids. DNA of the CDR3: TGTGCCAGCAGCTTTTGGGACAGAGGAGAGACCCAGTACTTC. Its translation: CASSFWDRGETQYF.

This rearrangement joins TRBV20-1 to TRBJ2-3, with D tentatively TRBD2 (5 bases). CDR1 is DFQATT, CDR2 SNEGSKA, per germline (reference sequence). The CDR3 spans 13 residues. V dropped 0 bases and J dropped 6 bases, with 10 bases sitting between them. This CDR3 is CSARDPGWDTQYF. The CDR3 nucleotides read TGCAGTGCTAGAGATCCGGGGTGGGATACGCAGTATTTT.

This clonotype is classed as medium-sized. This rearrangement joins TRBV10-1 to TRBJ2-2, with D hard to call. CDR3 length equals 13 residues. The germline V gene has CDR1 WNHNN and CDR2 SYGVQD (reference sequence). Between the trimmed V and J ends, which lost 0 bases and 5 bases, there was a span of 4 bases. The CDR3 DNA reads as TGCGCCAGCAGTGAGTCTGGGACCGGGGAGCTGTTTTTT. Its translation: CASSESGTGELFF.

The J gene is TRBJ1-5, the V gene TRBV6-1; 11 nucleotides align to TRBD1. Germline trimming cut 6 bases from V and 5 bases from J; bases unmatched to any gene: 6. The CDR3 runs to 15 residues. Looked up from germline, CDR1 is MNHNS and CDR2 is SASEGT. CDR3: CASSPRDRGDQPQHF. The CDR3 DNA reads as TGTGCCAGCAGCCCCCGGGACAGGGGGGATCAGCCCCAGCATTTT.

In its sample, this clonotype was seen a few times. This chain's CDR3 is CASSLPPDLYGYTF. CDR3 in DNA: TGTGCCAGCAGCCTTCCCCCGGATCTCTATGGCTACACCTTC. V is TRBV2 and J is TRBJ1-2; D uncertain. The CDR3 is 14 amino acids. Trimming took 6 bases from V and 4 from J, leaving 15 bases between them. The V gene's germline CDR1 is SNHLY and CDR2 FYNNEI.

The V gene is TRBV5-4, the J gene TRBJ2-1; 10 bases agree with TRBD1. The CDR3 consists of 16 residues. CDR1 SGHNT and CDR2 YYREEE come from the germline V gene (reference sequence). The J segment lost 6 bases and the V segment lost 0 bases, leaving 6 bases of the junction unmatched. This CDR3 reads CASSLARDRGSNEQFF. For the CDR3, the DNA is TGTGCCAGCAGCTTGGCCCGGGACAGGGGATCCAATGAGCAGTTCTTC. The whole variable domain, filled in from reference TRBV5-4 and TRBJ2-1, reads ETGVTQSPTHLIKTRGQQVTLRCSSQSGHNTVSWYQQALGQGPQFIFQYYREEENGRGNFPPRFSGLQFPNYSSELNVNALELDDSALYLCASSLARDRGSNEQFFGPGTRLTVL.

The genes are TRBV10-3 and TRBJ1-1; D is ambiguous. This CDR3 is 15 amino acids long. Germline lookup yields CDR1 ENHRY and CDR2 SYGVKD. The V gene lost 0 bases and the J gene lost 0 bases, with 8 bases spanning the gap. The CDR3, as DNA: TGTGCCATCAGTGAGTCAAGGGTCCTGAACACTGAAGCTTTCTTT. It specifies CAISESRVLNTEAFF.

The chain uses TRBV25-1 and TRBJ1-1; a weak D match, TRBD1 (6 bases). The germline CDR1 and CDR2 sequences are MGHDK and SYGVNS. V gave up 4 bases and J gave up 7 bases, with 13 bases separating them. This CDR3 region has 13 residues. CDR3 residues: CASSAWTEVEAFF. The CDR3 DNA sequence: TGTGCCAGCAGTGCCTGGACAGAAGTTGAAGCTTTCTTT.

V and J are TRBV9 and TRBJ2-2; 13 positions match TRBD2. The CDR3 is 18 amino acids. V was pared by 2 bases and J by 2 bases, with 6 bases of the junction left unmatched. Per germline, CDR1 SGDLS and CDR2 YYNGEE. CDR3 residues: CASSVSPGLAGNTGELFF. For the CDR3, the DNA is TGTGCCAGCAGCGTTTCCCCGGGACTAGCGGGAAACACCGGGGAGCTGTTTTTT.

Here the CDR3 reads CATQMNTEAFF. For the CDR3, the DNA is TGTGCCACTCAGATGAACACTGAAGCTTTCTTT. This chain links TRBV10-3 with TRBJ1-1; D gene unclear. Germline loops: CDR1 ENHRY, CDR2 SYGVKD. The ends were cut back, 10 bases at V and 0 bases at J, with 6 bases in the middle. There are 11 residues in the CDR3.

CDR3 in DNA: TGTGCCTGGAGGAAGACAGGGGGGCAAGAGACCCAGTACTTC. It specifies CAWRKTGGQETQYF. The V gene is TRBV30, the J gene TRBJ2-5, with TRBD1 matching over 9 bases. The CDR3 is made up of 14 amino acids. The junction had 4 bases not matched to a gene; V was cut back by 3 bases and J by 2 bases. Germline CDR1 GTSNPN, CDR2 SVGIG (reference sequence).

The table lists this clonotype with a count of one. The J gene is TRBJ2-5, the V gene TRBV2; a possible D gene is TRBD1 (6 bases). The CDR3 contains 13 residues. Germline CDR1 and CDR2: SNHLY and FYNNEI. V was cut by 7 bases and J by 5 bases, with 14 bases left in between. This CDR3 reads CASKGVNLETQYF. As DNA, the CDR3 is TGTGCCAGCAAGGGGGTCAACCTGGAGACCCAGTACTTC.

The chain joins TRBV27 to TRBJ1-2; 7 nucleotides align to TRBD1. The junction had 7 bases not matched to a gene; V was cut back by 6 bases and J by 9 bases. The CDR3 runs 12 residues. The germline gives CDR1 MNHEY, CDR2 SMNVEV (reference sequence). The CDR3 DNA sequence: TGTGCCAGCAGCAGACAGGGTCTAAGCTACACCTTC. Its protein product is CASSRQGLSYTF.

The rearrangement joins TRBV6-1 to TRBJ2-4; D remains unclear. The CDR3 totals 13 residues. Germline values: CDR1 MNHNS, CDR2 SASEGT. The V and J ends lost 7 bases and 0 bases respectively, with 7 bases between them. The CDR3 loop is CASTHLAKNIQYF. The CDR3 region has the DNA TGTGCCAGCACCCATCTAGCCAAAAACATTCAGTACTTC.

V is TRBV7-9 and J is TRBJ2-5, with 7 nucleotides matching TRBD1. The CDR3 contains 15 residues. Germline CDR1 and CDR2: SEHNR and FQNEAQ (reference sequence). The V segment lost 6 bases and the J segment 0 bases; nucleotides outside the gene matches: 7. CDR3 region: CASRTGSPYQETQYF. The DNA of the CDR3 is TGTGCCAGCAGGACAGGGAGCCCCTACCAAGAGACCCAGTACTTC.

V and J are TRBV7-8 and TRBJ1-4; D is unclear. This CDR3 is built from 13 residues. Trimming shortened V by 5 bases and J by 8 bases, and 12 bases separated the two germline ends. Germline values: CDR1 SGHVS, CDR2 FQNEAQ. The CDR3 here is CASSIPGVEKLFF. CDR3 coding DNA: TGTGCCAGCAGCATCCCCGGAGTCGAAAAACTGTTTTTT.

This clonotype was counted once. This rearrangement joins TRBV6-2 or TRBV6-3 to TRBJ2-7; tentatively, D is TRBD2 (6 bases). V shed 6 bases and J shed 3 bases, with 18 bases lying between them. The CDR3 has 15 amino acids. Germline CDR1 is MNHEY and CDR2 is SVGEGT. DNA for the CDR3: TGTGCCAGCAGAGATCCCGGGACTCAGCACTACGAGCAGTACTTC. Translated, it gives CASRDPGTQHYEQYF.

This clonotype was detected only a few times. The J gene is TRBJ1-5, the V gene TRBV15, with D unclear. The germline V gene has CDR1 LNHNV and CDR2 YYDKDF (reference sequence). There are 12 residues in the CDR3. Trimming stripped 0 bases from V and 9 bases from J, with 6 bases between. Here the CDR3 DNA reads TGTGCCACCAGCAGAGATCAGACGCCCCAGCATTTT. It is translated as CATSRDQTPQHF.

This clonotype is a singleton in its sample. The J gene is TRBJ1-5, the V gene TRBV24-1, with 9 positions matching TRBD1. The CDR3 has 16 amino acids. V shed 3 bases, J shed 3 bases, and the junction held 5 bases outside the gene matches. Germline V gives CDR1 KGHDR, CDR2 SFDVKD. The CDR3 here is CATSDVRQGDNQPQHF. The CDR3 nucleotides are TGTGCCACCAGTGATGTCAGACAGGGGGACAATCAGCCCCAGCATTTT.